Presented here are 32 T cell receptor beta chains from one specimen sequenced in a study of STAT5B mutations in CD4+ large granular lymphocyte leukemia. Only in-frame clones appear in the TCRdb table, and some are missing; sequencing was by immunoSEQ multiplex PCR. In the table there are roughly 34,000 clones, roughly 76% of which are singletons. What was sequenced was CD4+ T cells from blood buffy coats. The receptors come from a human donor in good health.

This rearrangement joins TRBV28 to TRBJ1-2; 10 bases map to TRBD1. The length of the CDR3 is 16 residues. Trimming cost V 3 bases and J 0 bases; bases outside gene matches: 4. CDR1 is MDHEN, CDR2 SYDVKM, per germline. The CDR3 nucleotides are TGTGCCAGCAGTTTGGGACAGGGGAACACTAACTATGGCTACACCTTC. Its protein is CASSLGQGNTNYGYTF.

The CDR3 sequence is CASRATGRTDTQYF. Here the CDR3 DNA reads TGTGCCAGCAGGGCGACAGGTCGCACAGATACGCAGTATTTT. The V call is TRBV7-9, the J call TRBJ2-3, with a possible D match to TRBD1 (6 bases). The V gene's germline CDR1 is SEHNR and CDR2 FQNEAQ (reference sequence). The germline V and J ends were trimmed by 6 bases and 1 base, with 11 bases remaining between them. The CDR3 covers 14 residues.

The genes are TRBV7-2 and TRBJ2-1, with 8 bases lining up with TRBD2. This CDR3 is built from 19 residues. J lost 1 base, V lost 5 bases, and 16 bases had no gene match. From germline, CDR1 is SGHTA and CDR2 FQGNSA. The CDR3: CASSPWGSGITTSYNEQFF. For the CDR3, the DNA is TGTGCCAGCAGCCCCTGGGGTAGCGGGATAACTACATCCTACAATGAGCAGTTCTTC.

The sample holds one count of this clone. The CDR3 loop is CASSLGTGNANTGELFF. CDR3 in DNA: TGTGCCAGCAGCTTAGGGACAGGGAACGCGAACACCGGGGAGCTGTTTTTT. The rearrangement joins TRBV7-3 to TRBJ2-2; TRBD1 agrees at 9 bases. This CDR3 spans 17 amino acids. CDR1 SGHTA and CDR2 FQGTGA come from the germline V gene. Germline trimming cut 2 bases from V and 0 bases from J; bases unmatched to any gene: 4.

The V and J genes are TRBV5-1 and TRBJ1-4, with TRBD1 matching 10 bases. V dropped 3 bases and J dropped 8; count of bases not matched to a gene: 7. The germline gives CDR1 SGHRS, CDR2 YFSETQ. The CDR3 contains 15 residues. The CDR3 is CASSSGDRGREKLFF. CDR3 in DNA: TGCGCCAGCAGCTCGGGGGACAGGGGAAGAGAAAAACTGTTTTTT. Supplemented by reference TRBV5-1 and TRBJ1-4, the full variable domain reads KAGVTQTPRYLIKTRGQQVTLSCSPISGHRSVSWYQQTPGQGLQFLFEYFSETQRNKGNFPGRFSGRQFSNSRSEMNVSTLELGDSALYLCASSSGDRGREKLFFGSGTQLSVL.

V usage is TRBV7-9 and J usage is TRBJ1-4; D is undetermined. The CDR3 length is 13 residues. Germline loops: CDR1 SEHNR, CDR2 FQNEAQ (reference sequence). The V and J ends lost 5 bases and 3 bases respectively, with 7 bases between them. CDR3 DNA sequence: TGTGCCAGCAGCACCTCTTCTAATGAAAAACTGTTTTTT. It codes for CASSTSSNEKLFF.

The chain couples TRBV5-4 to TRBJ1-1; TRBD1 aligns across 8 bases. Germline V lookup: CDR1 SGHNT, CDR2 YYREEE (reference sequence). CDR3 size: 14 residues. V was pared by 4 bases and J by 5 bases, with 7 bases of the junction left unmatched. In nucleotides, the CDR3 is TGTGCCAGCAGCACAAGCAGGGGGCAGACTGAAGCTTTCTTT. This encodes CASSTSRGQTEAFF.

This chain links TRBV7-3 with TRBJ2-1; no definite D call. Per germline, CDR1 SGHTA and CDR2 FQGTGA. The CDR3 is 12 amino acids. The V gene lost 5 bases and the J gene lost 3 bases, with 5 bases spanning the gap. The CDR3 DNA reads as TGTGCCAGCAGCACGGGCTACAATGAGCAGTTCTTC. Translated, it gives CASSTGYNEQFF. The full variable domain, with the rest looked up from reference TRBV7-3 and TRBJ2-1, is GAGVSQTPSNKVTEKGKYVELRCDPISGHTALYWYRQSLGQGPEFLIYFQGTGAADDSGLPNDRFFAVRPEGSVSTLKIQRTERGDSAVYLCASSTGYNEQFFGPGTRLTVL.

The V and J genes are TRBV4-1 and TRBJ2-1, with 7 bases aligning to TRBD2. With V trimmed by 3 bases and J by 3 bases, 14 bases remained unmatched. CDR3 length equals 18 residues. Germline CDR1 and CDR2: MGHRA and YSYEKL. CDR3: CASSHKRGDAPSYNEQFF. The CDR3 DNA reads TGCGCCAGCAGCCACAAACGGGGGGACGCCCCTAGCTACAATGAGCAGTTCTTC.

The chain joins TRBV11-2 to TRBJ2-5; TRBD1 agrees at 7 bases. Germline V gene lookup returns CDR1 SGHAT and CDR2 FQNNGV. The CDR3 is 15 amino acids. V trimming: 0 bases; J trimming: 5 bases; junction bases outside the gene matches: 6. The CDR3 bases are TGTGCCAGCAGCTTAGAGGTAGACAGGGTGGAGACCCAGTACTTC. This translates into CASSLEVDRVETQYF.

This chain joins TRBV11-2 and TRBJ2-6; D is ambiguous. Germline CDR1 and CDR2: SGHAT and FQNNGV. The CDR3 runs to 15 residues. The V gene lost 4 bases and the J gene lost 0 bases, with 7 bases spanning the gap. CDR3: CASSWVRSGANVLTF. The DNA for the CDR3 is TGTGCCAGCAGCTGGGTCCGCTCTGGGGCCAACGTCCTGACTTTC.

CDR3 loop: CASSLYGPQHF. The CDR3 coding sequence is TGTGCCAGCAGTTTATATGGGCCCCAGCATTTT. This chain links TRBV28 with TRBJ1-5; D is unclear. The CDR3 covers 11 residues. V lost 1 base and J lost 9, with 4 bases in between. CDR1 and CDR2 from the germline V gene are MDHEN and SYDVKM.

This chain links TRBV2 with TRBJ2-5; D uncertain. The V and J ends lost 8 bases and 1 base respectively, with 8 bases between them. The CDR3 extends over 12 amino acids. Germline lookup yields CDR1 SNHLY and CDR2 FYNNEI. This CDR3 reads CASAAAQETQYF. The CDR3 coding sequence is TGTGCCAGCGCCGCGGCCCAAGAGACCCAGTACTTC.

The V and J genes are TRBV5-6 and TRBJ2-2, with 10 bases fitting TRBD1. CDR1 SGHDT and CDR2 YYEEEE come from the germline V gene. CDR3 size: 17 residues. The ends lost 6 bases at V and 4 bases at J; junction bases unmatched: 12. CDR3 loop: CASIMALGQGVTGELFF. As DNA, the CDR3 is TGTGCCAGCATTATGGCCCTCGGACAGGGGGTCACCGGGGAGCTGTTTTTT.

This sequence joins TRBV7-2 and TRBJ1-1; maybe TRBD1 (5 bases). CDR1 is SGHTA and CDR2 is FQGNSA in the germline V gene. The CDR3 sequence is 13 residues long. With 3 bases removed from V and 6 bases from J, the gap between germline ends came to 11 bases. The CDR3 region is CASSFGAFSEAFF. CDR3 nucleotides: TGTGCCAGCAGCTTCGGGGCTTTTTCTGAAGCTTTCTTT.

The V gene is TRBV5-4, the J gene TRBJ2-5, with 7 bases aligning to TRBD1. CDR1 SGHNT and CDR2 YYREEE come from the germline V gene (reference sequence). Trimming took 6 bases from V and 5 from J; bases not matched to a gene: 7. The CDR3 extends over 13 amino acids. In DNA form, the CDR3 reads TGTGCCAGCACTACCACAGGGGTTGAGACCCAGTACTTC. Translating it yields CASTTTGVETQYF.

This chain uses TRBV19 with TRBJ1-2; D might be TRBD1 (5 bases). V gave up 5 bases and J gave up 7 bases, with 26 bases separating them. This CDR3 region has 17 residues. Germline CDR1 reads LNHDA; CDR2 reads SQIVND (reference sequence). The CDR3 spells CASSPQGVSPFSFGYTF. DNA of the CDR3: TGTGCCAGTAGTCCCCAGGGTGTATCGCCGTTTTCGTTTGGCTACACCTTC.

In its sample, this clone was seen a few times. The V and J genes are TRBV9 and TRBJ1-3; D is unclear. The germline CDR1 and CDR2 sequences are SGDLS and YYNGEE. The length of the CDR3 is 14 residues. Trimming took 0 bases from V and 1 from J, leaving 5 bases between them. The DNA of the CDR3 is TGTGCCAGCAGCGTAGCCAGATCTGGAAACACCATATATTTT. This sequence encodes CASSVARSGNTIYF.

The rearrangement links TRBV7-2 to TRBJ2-1; TRBD1 matches 7 bases. Trimming removed 1 base from V and 2 bases from J; junction bases left unmatched: 2. Germline V gene sequence: CDR1 SGHTA, CDR2 FQGNSA. The CDR3 covers 15 residues. CDR3 sequence: CASSLDRGTYNEQFF. CDR3 nucleotide sequence: TGTGCCAGCAGCTTAGACAGGGGAACCTACAATGAGCAGTTCTTC.

The chain combines TRBV15 with TRBJ2-7; 11 positions match TRBD2. The germline CDR1 and CDR2 sequences are LNHNV and YYDKDF (reference sequence). The CDR3 totals 17 residues. The V gene end was trimmed by 5 bases and the J gene end by 0 bases; junction bases not matched to a gene: 9. CDR3 nucleotide sequence: TGTGCCACCAGCTACAAACTGGGGACTAGCGGCTCCTACGAGCAGTACTTC. Translating gives CATSYKLGTSGSYEQYF.

The chain links TRBV9 to TRBJ1-1; D is ambiguous. The CDR3 consists of 13 residues. CDR1 is SGDLS, CDR2 YYNGEE, per germline. V was shortened by 4 bases and J by 0 bases, with 7 bases between the two germline ends. The DNA for the CDR3 is TGTGCCAGCAGCCTCACATTGAACACTGAAGCTTTCTTT. Translated: CASSLTLNTEAFF.

The rearrangement uses TRBV6-5 and TRBJ2-3, with D tentatively TRBD2 (6 bases). Trimming stripped 0 bases from V and 1 base from J, with 8 bases between. Germline CDR1 is MNHEY and CDR2 is SVGAGI. The CDR3 covers 15 residues. The CDR3 loop reads CASSYSASGTDTQYF. The CDR3 nucleotides are TGTGCCAGCAGTTACTCGGCTAGCGGCACAGATACGCAGTATTTT.

The CDR3 loop is CASSLGSVYNEQFF. The CDR3 DNA sequence: TGTGCCAGCAGCTTAGGTAGCGTCTACAATGAGCAGTTCTTC. The chain recombines TRBV7-9 with TRBJ2-1; a weak D match, TRBD2 (5 bases). V lost 1 base and J lost 3, with 7 bases in between. This CDR3 spans 14 amino acids. CDR1 SEHNR and CDR2 FQNEAQ come from the germline V gene (reference sequence).

This clone was seen only once. The chain combines TRBV28 with TRBJ1-6; D is unresolved. The CDR3 sequence is 15 residues long. The V gene's germline CDR1 is MDHEN and CDR2 SYDVKM. The V and J ends lost 4 bases and 7 bases respectively, with 14 bases between them. In DNA, the CDR3 is TGTGCCAGCAGTTCCAGGCGGCAGTTGAATTCACCCCTCCACTTT. It codes for CASSSRRQLNSPLHF.

The chain employs TRBV5-1 and TRBJ1-4; tentatively, D is TRBD1 (5 bases). Germline V gene data show CDR1 as SGHRS and CDR2 as YFSETQ. The V end lost 3 bases, the J end lost 0 bases, and 18 bases lay between the germline ends. CDR3 length: 18 amino acids. The CDR3 spells CASSSRLGPVATNEKLFF. The CDR3 bases are TGCGCCAGCAGCTCAAGATTGGGACCAGTTGCAACTAATGAAAAACTGTTTTTT.

This chain links TRBV29-1 with TRBJ2-5, with a weak D call TRBD1 (5 bases). Per germline, CDR1 SQVTM and CDR2 ANQGSEA. Trimming shortened V by 7 bases and J by 4 bases, and 16 bases separated the two germline ends. CDR3 length equals 13 residues. The CDR3 DNA reads TGCAGCGCCCTCCAGGGCTTTTCAGAGACCCAGTACTTC. It yields the protein CSALQGFSETQYF.

The chain joins TRBV2 to TRBJ2-5, with D tentatively TRBD2 (7 bases). Deletions cut 6 bases from V and 1 base from J, with 18 bases between. CDR1 and CDR2 (germline): SNHLY, FYNNEI. This CDR3 contains 16 residues. CDR3 loop: CASRGGVQGPQETQYF. The CDR3 region has the DNA TGTGCCAGCAGGGGAGGGGTGCAGGGGCCCCAAGAGACCCAGTACTTC.

The DNA of the CDR3 is TGTGCCAGCCGCTCGTTGAGCGGCAATGAAAAACTGTTTTTT. Its protein product is CASRSLSGNEKLFF. V gene TRBV28 combines with J gene TRBJ1-4; D remains unclear. Germline CDR1 MDHEN, CDR2 SYDVKM. V was pared by 8 bases and J by 5 bases, with 15 bases between. This CDR3 spans 14 amino acids.

The genes are TRBV29-1 and TRBJ2-1, with 7 bases that match TRBD2. The CDR3 is made up of 14 amino acids. CDR1 SQVTM and CDR2 ANQGSEA come from the germline V gene. The V and J ends lost 2 bases and 9 bases, in that order; junction bases with no gene match: 10. CDR3 in amino acids: CSVEMREPGTEQFF. CDR3 nucleotide sequence: TGCAGCGTTGAAATGCGGGAGCCAGGGACTGAGCAGTTCTTC.

The V gene is TRBV4-3, the J gene TRBJ2-1; either TRBD1 or TRBD2 may fit D (5 bases each). V was pared by 4 bases and J by 0 bases, with 13 bases between. Per the germline V gene, CDR1 is LGHNA and CDR2 is YSLEER. There are 16 residues in the CDR3. The CDR3 is CASSLGWGSSYNEQFF. The CDR3 DNA reads as TGCGCCAGCAGCCTCGGCTGGGGGAGCTCCTACAATGAGCAGTTCTTC.

The rearrangement uses TRBV7-2 and TRBJ2-1; 7 nucleotides line up with TRBD1. The junction had 2 bases not matched to a gene; V was cut back by 5 bases and J by 4 bases. The CDR3 runs 13 residues. Germline values: CDR1 SGHTA, CDR2 FQGNSA. The CDR3 DNA reads TGTGCCAGCAGCCCGGGACAGTACAATGAGCAGTTCTTC. Translating gives CASSPGQYNEQFF.

The chain uses TRBV5-1 and TRBJ2-7, with D possibly being TRBD1 (6 bases). The germline V and J ends were trimmed by 5 bases and 3 bases, with 12 bases remaining between them. In germline, CDR1 is SGHRS, CDR2 YFSETQ. The CDR3 totals 13 residues. The CDR3 DNA is TGCGCCAGCAGGGAACCAGGGGTCTACGAGCAGTACTTC. This encodes CASREPGVYEQYF.